This T cell receptor beta chain comes out of a study of T cell repertoires in cytomegalovirus infection. As for the study in general: Signatures in public TCR beta sequences pointed to both CMV infection and matching HLA type.

This clonotype was counted between two and nine times. Its antigen is unknown. V lost 2 bases to trimming and J lost 2 bases, with 10 bases between them. The CDR3 totals 15 residues. CDR1 is LGHNT and CDR2 is FRNRAP in the germline V gene. Via MiXCR, TCRdb re-called the reads, giving one row per CDR3 protein. The data hold around 430,000 distinct CDR3 sequences, with approximately 42% observed a single time. The source was cultured PBMCs, collected from culture after CMV antigen stimulation. This sequence originates from a human donor in good health (CMV status not recorded). Some clones in this sample may be carry-over from other donors' samples. The J gene is TRBJ2-1, the V gene TRBV12-5; D gene uncertain. CDR3 protein: CASGLRASAYNEQFF. The DNA of the CDR3 is TGTGCTAGTGGTTTGAGGGCTAGTGCCTACAATGAGCAGTTCTTC.